This passage covers 17 T cell receptor beta chains from one sample sequenced in a study of T-cell reconstitution after alpha-beta-depleted transplantation in children. As it was prepared, the TCRbeta library received unique molecular identifiers. TCRdb processed the PCR reads anew with MiXCR; each CDR3 protein has one entry. In the table there are 450,000 to 550,000 distinct CDR3 sequences, roughly an eighth of which are singletons. This sample comprised PBMCs, mostly from graft donor cells, obtained 180 days after TCRalphabeta/CD19-depleted stem cell transplant. These receptors were collected from a female patient under 10 years old who had a stem cell transplant for aplastic anemia, so the T cells may come from the graft donor.

This clonotype was counted only a few times. V is TRBV6-5 and J is TRBJ1-3, with 7 positions matching TRBD1. With 4 bases clipped from V and 0 bases from J, the junction kept 3 bases outside the gene matches. This CDR3 comprises 15 residues. CDR1 and CDR2 (germline): MNHEY, SVGAGI. The chain's CDR3 is CASSWTGSSGNTIYF. In DNA form, the CDR3 reads TGTGCCAGCAGTTGGACAGGCAGCTCTGGAAACACCATATATTTT.

Note on this clonotype: This may be a read error: a much more frequent sequence differs by one nucleotide. The chain is built from TRBV12-3 or TRBV12-4 and TRBJ2-5; TRBD1 is a possible D gene (6 bases). Between the trimmed V and J ends, which lost 6 bases and 3 bases, there was a span of 8 bases. The CDR3 spans 12 residues. CDR3 loop: CASSYREETQYF. In DNA, the CDR3 is TGTGCCAGCAGCTACAGGGAAGAGACCCAGTACTTC.

V gene TRBV5-6 combines with J gene TRBJ1-1; TRBD1 might be the D (5 bases). Germline V lookup: CDR1 SGHDT, CDR2 YYEEEE. The CDR3 extends over 15 amino acids. Trimming cost V 3 bases and J 6 bases, with 18 bases left between them. The CDR3 is CASSWGVRGKAEAFF. The CDR3 DNA reads TGTGCCAGCAGCTGGGGGGTCCGGGGCAAGGCTGAAGCTTTCTTT.

This clonotype was observed a few times. The chain employs TRBV4-3 and TRBJ2-3; 11 bases align to TRBD2. The CDR3 consists of 17 residues. Trimming at V came to 0 bases and at J to 4 bases, leaving 6 bases not matched to a gene. Germline CDR1 reads LGHNA; CDR2 reads YSLEER. The chain's CDR3 is CASSQDNSGRAPDTQYF. The CDR3 nucleotides are TGCGCCAGCAGCCAAGATAATAGCGGGAGGGCCCCAGATACGCAGTATTTT.

This clonotype has a handful of counts. This chain links TRBV12-3 or TRBV12-4 with TRBJ2-2; 9 bases are a match to TRBD1. Germline trimming cut 5 bases from V and 1 base from J; bases unmatched to any gene: 8. The CDR3 is 17 residues long. Written as DNA, the CDR3 is TGTGCCAGCAGTCCCGACAGGGGGAGAAGGAACACCGGGGAGCTGTTTTTT. Encoded protein: CASSPDRGRRNTGELFF.

As concerns this clonotype: At one boundary the junction diverges from the germline segment, which might be a read error. The chain couples TRBV14 to TRBJ2-1, with D hard to call. The CDR3 totals 15 residues. In germline, CDR1 is SGHDN, CDR2 FVKESK. CDR3 amino acids: CASSQDLRRHNEHFF. CDR3 in DNA: TGTGCCAGCAGCCAAGATCTGCGGCGACACAATGAGCATTTCTTC.

The chain uses TRBV4-1 and TRBJ1-2; perhaps TRBD1 as D (5 bases). V was cut by 0 bases and J by 7 bases, with 15 bases left in between. The CDR3 contains 15 residues. Germline V gives CDR1 MGHRA, CDR2 YSYEKL. The CDR3 nucleotides are TGCGCCAGCAGCCAAGATCTAAGGGGCGTGGGTGGCTACACCTTC. Translation gives CASSQDLRGVGGYTF.

This clonotype has only a few counts. The chain recombines TRBV6-2 or TRBV6-3 with TRBJ1-4; D unresolved. The CDR3 length is 15 residues. Germline V lookup: CDR1 MNHEY, CDR2 SVGEGT. V was shortened by 5 bases and J by 5 bases, with 15 bases between the two germline ends. The CDR3, as DNA: TGTGCCAGCAGTGCCCCGCGGCCGGTGAATGAAAAACTGTTTTTT. It codes for CASSAPRPVNEKLFF.

The chain combines TRBV6-2 or TRBV6-3 with TRBJ1-1; the match to TRBD1 covers 7 bases. The CDR3 has 13 residues. Germline CDR1 reads MNHEY; CDR2 reads SVGEGT. Unmatched junction bases numbered 6, after V lost 6 bases and J lost 5 bases. This CDR3 is CASSYRGRTEAFF. The CDR3, as DNA: TGTGCCAGCAGCTACAGGGGTCGGACTGAAGCTTTCTTT.

The sample holds a few counts of this clonotype. J is TRBJ2-1 and V is TRBV19, with D uncertain. The CDR3 totals 16 residues. Trimming shortened V by 3 bases and J by 5 bases, and 17 bases separated the two germline ends. Germline V lookup: CDR1 LNHDA, CDR2 SQIVND (reference sequence). The CDR3 coding sequence is TGTGCCAGTAGTATCCCTCGCGGCCCGTCGGACAATGAGCAGTTCTTC. Translating it yields CASSIPRGPSDNEQFF.

This clonotype turned up a few times. A much larger clonotype is one base distant, so this may be a read error. The chain links TRBV5-6 to TRBJ2-4; D not certain. Looked up from germline, CDR1 is SGHDT and CDR2 is YYEEEE. This CDR3 is 15 amino acids long. The CDR3 DNA reads as TGTGCCAGCAGCTCAGGACCTCAAGCCAAAAACAGTCAGTACTTC. Translation gives CASSSGPQAKNSQYF.

The chain is built from TRBV11-2 and TRBJ2-3; TRBD2 matches 11 bases. After removal of 1 base from V and 5 bases from J, the junction contained 14 bases not matched to a gene. The CDR3 runs 19 residues. Looked up from germline, CDR1 is SGHAT and CDR2 is FQNNGV. The CDR3 loop is CASSLVYDTSGSGRDTQYF. DNA for the CDR3: TGTGCCAGCAGCTTAGTGTATGATACTAGCGGGAGTGGTAGAGATACGCAGTATTTT. Combining the CDR3 with reference TRBV11-2 and TRBJ2-3 gives the whole variable domain EAGVAQSPRYKIIEKRQSVAFWCNPISGHATLYWYQQILGQGPKLLIQFQNNGVVDDSQLPKDRFSAERLKGVDSTLKIQPAKLEDSAVYLCASSLVYDTSGSGRDTQYFGPGTRLTVL.

This clonotype was detected only a few times. The chain links TRBV25-1 to TRBJ2-3, with TRBD2 matching over 12 bases. The V gene's germline CDR1 is MGHDK and CDR2 SYGVNS. The V segment lost 6 bases and the J segment 6 bases; nucleotides outside the gene matches: 10. The CDR3 has 16 amino acids. As DNA, the CDR3 is TGTGCCAGCAGCGTTTCTAGCGGGAGGGCCGGGGATACGCAGTATTTT. Translation gives CASSVSSGRAGDTQYF.

The rearrangement links TRBV6-1 to TRBJ1-6, with D unclear. The germline V and J ends were trimmed by 6 bases and 5 bases, with 17 bases remaining between them. From germline, CDR1 is MNHNS and CDR2 SASEGT. The CDR3 has 16 amino acids. The CDR3 nucleotides read TGTGCCAGCAGCCCTCCGACGGGTCTGCATAATTCACCCCTCCACTTT. It yields the protein CASSPPTGLHNSPLHF.

The rearrangement joins TRBV9 to TRBJ2-7, with TRBD2 as a possible D gene (7 bases). Trimming took off 2 bases at V and 3 bases at J, with 18 bases between the two ends. This CDR3 has 16 amino acids. CDR1 is SGDLS, CDR2 YYNGEE, per germline. As DNA, the CDR3 is TGTGCCAGCAGCGTGGAGGGGGGGGCAGGGTTCTACGAGCAGTACTTC. The encoded protein is CASSVEGGAGFYEQYF.

CDR3 residues: CASRAGQHEQFF. For the CDR3, the DNA is TGCGCCAGCAGGGCGGGACAGCATGAGCAGTTCTTC. The chain links TRBV5-1 to TRBJ2-1, with D tentatively TRBD1 (7 bases). The germline V gene has CDR1 SGHRS and CDR2 YFSETQ. V gave up 5 bases and J gave up 8 bases, with 11 bases separating them. The CDR3 has 12 amino acids.

This chain joins TRBV3-1 and TRBJ2-3; D not certain. CDR1 and CDR2 (germline): LGHDT, YNNKEL (reference sequence). This CDR3 has 16 residues. V lost 6 bases and J 0 bases, leaving 16 bases between the germline ends. Here the CDR3 reads CASSLRAATSTDTQYF. In DNA, the CDR3 is TGTGCCAGCAGTCTCCGGGCGGCTACTAGCACAGATACGCAGTATTTT.